The rows below give T cell receptor beta chains drawn from one sample of a study of blood T cell repertoires in COVID-19. Measured with immunoSEQ multiplex PCR; TCRdb has only the in-frame clones, and not every one. Among 150,000 to 200,000 clones listed, about 77% were seen once. The specimen sequenced was peripheral blood. These TCRs come from a woman older than 75 with acute or convalescent COVID-19. The CDR3 runs from the conserved cysteine through the conserved F or W. The D gene is left open where the match is weak. For some rows the clone size is stated as once, few or many, or as a class when expanded; others skip it.

CDR3 DNA: TGTGCCAGCAGCCGCGTTCCGACTAGTGTAGAGACCCAGTACTTC
CDR3 protein: CASSRVPTSVETQYF
V gene: TRBV7-2
J gene: TRBJ2-5
clone size: few
D gene: -

CDR3 DNA: TGTGCCAGCAGCTTGGCGGGACAGGTGCTACATGGCTACACCTTC
CDR3 protein: CASSLAGQVLHGYTF
V gene: TRBV5-4
J gene: TRBJ1-2
clone size: few
D gene: TRBD1

CDR3 DNA: TGTGCCACAGGCCCCGGGACAGTCTACGAGCAGTACTTC
CDR3 protein: CATGPGTVYEQYF
V gene: TRBV6-6
J gene: TRBJ2-7
clone size: once
D gene: TRBD1

CDR3 DNA: TGTGCCAGCAGCTCCGGACAGAACACTGAAGCTTTCTTT
CDR3 protein: CASSSGQNTEAFF
V gene: TRBV7-9
J gene: TRBJ1-1
clone size: -
D gene: -

CDR3 DNA: TGTGCCTGGAATAACAGGGGGCTCGGAACTAATGAAAAACTGTTTTTT
CDR3 protein: CAWNNRGLGTNEKLFF
V gene: TRBV30
J gene: TRBJ1-4
clone size: -
D gene: TRBD1

CDR3 DNA: TGTGCCAGCAGTTTCGGCCGCCGGGGGTCCTACAATGAGCAGTTCTTC
CDR3 protein: CASSFGRRGSYNEQFF
V gene: TRBV27
J gene: TRBJ2-1
clone size: -
D gene: -

CDR3 DNA: TGCAGTGCTAGAGATAGCGGACCCCTCCACTTT
CDR3 protein: CSARDSGPLHF
V gene: TRBV20-1
J gene: TRBJ1-6
clone size: -
D gene: -

CDR3 DNA: TGTGCCAGCAGTCGGACAGTCAATCAGCCCCAGCATTTT
CDR3 protein: CASSRTVNQPQHF
V gene: TRBV27
J gene: TRBJ1-5
clone size: -
D gene: -

CDR3 DNA: TGTGCCAGCAGCTTAACAGGGCCCGGAGCCTCGAACACTGAAGCTTTCTTT
CDR3 protein: CASSLTGPGASNTEAFF
V gene: TRBV7-6
J gene: TRBJ1-1
clone size: -
D gene: -

CDR3 DNA: TGTGCCAGCAGCTTAGCGCTAACCTACGAGCAGTACTTC
CDR3 protein: CASSLALTYEQYF
V gene: TRBV7-9
J gene: TRBJ2-7
clone size: medium-sized
D gene: -

CDR3 DNA: TGTGCCAGCAGCTACAGGGAGGGGAACACTGAAGCTTTCTTT
CDR3 protein: CASSYREGNTEAFF
V gene: TRBV7-2
J gene: TRBJ1-1
clone size: -
D gene: -

CDR3 DNA: TGTGCCAGCAGCTCGGGAGCAAGTGGTTCCTATAATTCACCCCTCCACTTT
CDR3 protein: CASSSGASGSYNSPLHF
V gene: TRBV5-6
J gene: TRBJ1-6
clone size: -
D gene: -

CDR3 DNA: TGTGCCAGTAGTATAGAGGCCCGTCGGGGGGATCGGGTCGGGGAGCTGTTTTTT
CDR3 protein: CASSIEARRGDRVGELFF
V gene: TRBV19
J gene: TRBJ2-2
clone size: -
D gene: TRBD2

CDR3 DNA: TGTGCCAGCAGCCAAGGGGACAGAAATCAGCCCCAGCATTTT
CDR3 protein: CASSQGDRNQPQHF
V gene: TRBV3-1/TRBV3-2
J gene: TRBJ1-5
clone size: -
D gene: TRBD1

CDR3 DNA: TGTGCCAGTAGTACGGGGGGCTCTGGCTACACCTTC
CDR3 protein: CASSTGGSGYTF
V gene: TRBV19
J gene: TRBJ1-2
clone size: -
D gene: -

CDR3 DNA: TGTGCCAGCACCTTGATGGCTAGCGGGATATCGAAAGAGCAGTACTTC
CDR3 protein: CASTLMASGISKEQYF
V gene: TRBV5-4
J gene: TRBJ2-7
clone size: -
D gene: TRBD2

CDR3 DNA: TGCGCCAGCAGCTTGGTAGCGGGACTAGCGGGGGACGAGCAGTACTTC
CDR3 protein: CASSLVAGLAGDEQYF
V gene: TRBV5-1
J gene: TRBJ2-7
clone size: -
D gene: TRBD2

CDR3 DNA: TGCGCCAGCAGCTTGGAGGCAGGGGGAGCTTTCTTT
CDR3 protein: CASSLEAGGAFF
V gene: TRBV5-1
J gene: TRBJ1-1
clone size: -
D gene: TRBD1

CDR3 DNA: TGTGCCAGCAGCCCGGGGGCTAGCGGAGACACCGGGGAGCTGTTTTTT
CDR3 protein: CASSPGASGDTGELFF
V gene: TRBV3-1/TRBV3-2
J gene: TRBJ2-2
clone size: -
D gene: -

CDR3 DNA: TGTGCCAGCAGTACCTCGGGCCAGGGAACTGAAGCTTTCTTT
CDR3 protein: CASSTSGQGTEAFF
V gene: TRBV2
J gene: TRBJ1-1
clone size: -
D gene: -

CDR3 DNA: TGTGCCAGCAGTTACGGCACAGGGGACACCGGGGAGACCCAGTACTTC
CDR3 protein: CASSYGTGDTGETQYF
V gene: TRBV6-5
J gene: TRBJ2-5
clone size: few
D gene: TRBD1

CDR3 DNA: TGTGCCAGTAGTTCGGGACAGGGGCCAGATACGCAGTATTTT
CDR3 protein: CASSSGQGPDTQYF
V gene: TRBV19
J gene: TRBJ2-3
clone size: -
D gene: TRBD1

CDR3 DNA: TGCGCCAGCAGCTTAGAGACAGGGGGCACTGAAGCTTTCTTT
CDR3 protein: CASSLETGGTEAFF
V gene: TRBV5-1
J gene: TRBJ1-1
clone size: -
D gene: TRBD1

CDR3 DNA: TGTGCCAGCAGTGATTCAGGGGGCTACGAGCAGTACTTC
CDR3 protein: CASSDSGGYEQYF
V gene: TRBV6-1
J gene: TRBJ2-7
clone size: once
D gene: TRBD1

CDR3 DNA: TGTGCCTGGAGTGCAGGGGGAGGAAACACCATATATTTT
CDR3 protein: CAWSAGGGNTIYF
V gene: TRBV30
J gene: TRBJ1-3
clone size: -
D gene: TRBD1

CDR3 DNA: TGTGCCAGCAGCTCCGACAGGGGAACTAATGAAAAACTGTTTTTT
CDR3 protein: CASSSDRGTNEKLFF
V gene: TRBV11-2
J gene: TRBJ1-4
clone size: once
D gene: TRBD1

CDR3 DNA: TGTGCCAGCAGCTCCCACGAAGCGGGAGTCTACGAGCAGTACTTC
CDR3 protein: CASSSHEAGVYEQYF
V gene: TRBV9
J gene: TRBJ2-7
clone size: once
D gene: TRBD2

CDR3 DNA: TGTGCCAGCAGCTTGGATCGTAGGACAGCGGGCAATCAGCCCCAGCATTTT
CDR3 protein: CASSLDRRTAGNQPQHF
V gene: TRBV5-5
J gene: TRBJ1-5
clone size: once
D gene: -

CDR3 DNA: TGTGCTAGCAGCGCCGGGACAGGGGCGCCCGGGGAGCTGTTTTTT
CDR3 protein: CASSAGTGAPGELFF
V gene: TRBV7-7
J gene: TRBJ2-2
clone size: few
D gene: TRBD1

CDR3 DNA: TGCGCCAGCAGCTCCCTACAGGGATCGGGCACCGGGGAGCTGTTTTTT
CDR3 protein: CASSSLQGSGTGELFF
V gene: TRBV5-1
J gene: TRBJ2-2
clone size: -
D gene: -

CDR3 DNA: TGTGCCTGGAGTGCGTACCCAGGGGAAACGCAGTATTTT
CDR3 protein: CAWSAYPGETQYF
V gene: TRBV30
J gene: TRBJ2-3
clone size: -
D gene: -

CDR3 DNA: TGTGCCAGTAGTAGGGACAGGGGATCTGAAGCTTTCTTT
CDR3 protein: CASSRDRGSEAFF
V gene: TRBV19
J gene: TRBJ1-1
clone size: few
D gene: TRBD1

CDR3 DNA: TGTGCCACCAGCAGGTGGACAGGGTCAGGGAAAAATCAGCCCCAGCATTTT
CDR3 protein: CATSRWTGSGKNQPQHF
V gene: TRBV15
J gene: TRBJ1-5
clone size: -
D gene: TRBD1

CDR3 DNA: TGTGCCAGCAGCCACCAGGGGGCCACTGAAGCTTTCTTT
CDR3 protein: CASSHQGATEAFF
V gene: TRBV3-1/TRBV3-2
J gene: TRBJ1-1
clone size: -
D gene: TRBD1

CDR3 DNA: TGTGCCAGCAGCTTTGGACATACCAAAAACATTCAGTACTTC
CDR3 protein: CASSFGHTKNIQYF
V gene: TRBV7-2
J gene: TRBJ2-4
clone size: -
D gene: -

CDR3 DNA: TGTGCCAGCAGCTTCCCCCTGGGTAGCGGGAGGACCTACAATGAGCAGTTCTTC
CDR3 protein: CASSFPLGSGRTYNEQFF
V gene: TRBV7-9
J gene: TRBJ2-1
clone size: -
D gene: TRBD2

CDR3 DNA: TGTGCCAGCAGCTTGGGGCCCGGGACAACTAATGAAAAACTGTTTTTT
CDR3 protein: CASSLGPGTTNEKLFF
V gene: TRBV5-5
J gene: TRBJ1-4
clone size: few
D gene: -

CDR3 DNA: TGTGCCTGGAGTGGGGGGACAGATAATTCACCCCTCCACTTT
CDR3 protein: CAWSGGTDNSPLHF
V gene: TRBV30
J gene: TRBJ1-6
clone size: -
D gene: TRBD1

CDR3 DNA: TGCAGTGCTAGTAGACGGGGGGGCCGGGGCACAGATACGCAGTATTTT
CDR3 protein: CSASRRGGRGTDTQYF
V gene: TRBV20-1
J gene: TRBJ2-3
clone size: -
D gene: TRBD2

CDR3 DNA: TGCGCCAGCAGCATCCGTAAGGACTGGTACGAGCAGTACTTC
CDR3 protein: CASSIRKDWYEQYF
V gene: TRBV4-1
J gene: TRBJ2-7
clone size: -
D gene: -

CDR3 DNA: TGTGCCAGCAGTTACGGGACAGGGCTCGGCTACGAGCAGTACTTC
CDR3 protein: CASSYGTGLGYEQYF
V gene: TRBV6-5
J gene: TRBJ2-7
clone size: -
D gene: TRBD1

CDR3 DNA: TGCAGTGCTAACAGGGAAACTGAAGCTTTCTTT
CDR3 protein: CSANRETEAFF
V gene: TRBV20-1
J gene: TRBJ1-1
clone size: -
D gene: -

CDR3 DNA: TGTGCCAGCAGTCGAGTCGGGACTAGTCTCAATGAGCAGTTCTTC
CDR3 protein: CASSRVGTSLNEQFF
V gene: TRBV6-4
J gene: TRBJ2-1
clone size: -
D gene: TRBD2

CDR3 DNA: TGTGCCAGCTCCCGACTCTCCGGGGGCACAGATACGCAGTATTTT
CDR3 protein: CASSRLSGGTDTQYF
V gene: TRBV18
J gene: TRBJ2-3
clone size: -
D gene: -

CDR3 DNA: TGTGCCAGCAGCCCCAAGTTAGCCAGGGGGCTTAAGACCCAGTACTTC
CDR3 protein: CASSPKLARGLKTQYF
V gene: TRBV5-8
J gene: TRBJ2-5
clone size: -
D gene: TRBD1

CDR3 DNA: TGTGCCAGCAGTTCAAACGGGGGGCAGCCCCAGCATTTT
CDR3 protein: CASSSNGGQPQHF
V gene: TRBV6-6
J gene: TRBJ1-5
clone size: -
D gene: -

CDR3 DNA: TGTGCCAGCAGCTTGGCCGGGACTAGCGGGAGGGGCCCCTCCTACGAGCAGTACTTC
CDR3 protein: CASSLAGTSGRGPSYEQYF
V gene: TRBV7-3
J gene: TRBJ2-7
clone size: -
D gene: TRBD2

CDR3 DNA: TGTGCCAGTAGTTCTGTCAGCAATCAGCCCCAGCATTTT
CDR3 protein: CASSSVSNQPQHF
V gene: TRBV19
J gene: TRBJ1-5
clone size: -
D gene: -

CDR3 DNA: TGTGCCAGCAGCTTAGGGCCAGGCACCTACGAGCAGTACTTC
CDR3 protein: CASSLGPGTYEQYF
V gene: TRBV7-8
J gene: TRBJ2-7
clone size: -
D gene: -

CDR3 DNA: TGTGCCAGCACCCCGAGGGTTGCGGGAGTAGATACGCAGTATTTT
CDR3 protein: CASTPRVAGVDTQYF
V gene: TRBV6-5
J gene: TRBJ2-3
clone size: -
D gene: TRBD2

CDR3 DNA: TGTGCCAGTATGGGGTCGGGACCCCAGCATTTT
CDR3 protein: CASMGSGPQHF
V gene: TRBV19
J gene: TRBJ1-5
clone size: -
D gene: -

CDR3 DNA: TGTGCCAGCAGCTCGCCTAGCGTCGGGGCAGATACGCAGTATTTT
CDR3 protein: CASSSPSVGADTQYF
V gene: TRBV5-4
J gene: TRBJ2-3
clone size: -
D gene: -

CDR3 DNA: TGTGCCAGCAGTGCCAGTTGGACAGGGGGAGGCTACACCTTC
CDR3 protein: CASSASWTGGGYTF
V gene: TRBV27
J gene: TRBJ1-2
clone size: -
D gene: TRBD1

CDR3 DNA: TGTGCCAGCAGCTTAGGGACAGGGGCCATCCTAGGGTATGGCTACACCTTC
CDR3 protein: CASSLGTGAILGYGYTF
V gene: TRBV7-2
J gene: TRBJ1-2
clone size: -
D gene: TRBD1

CDR3 DNA: TGTGCCAGCAAGGAGGGCTCTGGGGCCAACGTCCTGACTTTC
CDR3 protein: CASKEGSGANVLTF
V gene: TRBV27
J gene: TRBJ2-6
clone size: -
D gene: -

CDR3 DNA: TGTGCCAGCAGTGAATGGGACAGGCCCAATCAGCCCCAGCATTTT
CDR3 protein: CASSEWDRPNQPQHF
V gene: TRBV2
J gene: TRBJ1-5
clone size: -
D gene: TRBD1

CDR3 DNA: TGCGCCAGCAGCTTGGGGGACAGGAGCACTGAAGCTTTCTTT
CDR3 protein: CASSLGDRSTEAFF
V gene: TRBV5-1
J gene: TRBJ1-1
clone size: -
D gene: TRBD1

CDR3 DNA: TGTGCCAGCAGGACCTTTCCGGAGTCACCCCTCCACTTT
CDR3 protein: CASRTFPESPLHF
V gene: TRBV27
J gene: TRBJ1-6
clone size: -
D gene: -

CDR3 DNA: TGTGCCAGTAGTGGGACTAGCGGGTTCACCGGGGAGCTGTTTTTT
CDR3 protein: CASSGTSGFTGELFF
V gene: TRBV19
J gene: TRBJ2-2
clone size: -
D gene: TRBD2

CDR3 DNA: TGTGCCAGCAGACAGGGGGATCGGGAGCAGTACTTC
CDR3 protein: CASRQGDREQYF
V gene: TRBV6-5
J gene: TRBJ2-7
clone size: once
D gene: TRBD1